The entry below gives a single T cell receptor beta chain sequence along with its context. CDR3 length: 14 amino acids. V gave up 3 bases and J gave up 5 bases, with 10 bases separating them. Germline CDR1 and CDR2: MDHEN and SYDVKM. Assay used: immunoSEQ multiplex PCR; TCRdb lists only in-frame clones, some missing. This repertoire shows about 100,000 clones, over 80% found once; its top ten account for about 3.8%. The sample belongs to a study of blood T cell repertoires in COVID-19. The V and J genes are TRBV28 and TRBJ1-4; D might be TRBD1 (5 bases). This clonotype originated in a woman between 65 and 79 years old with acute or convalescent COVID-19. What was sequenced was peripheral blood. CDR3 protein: CASSLTASNEKLFF. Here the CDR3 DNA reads TGTGCCAGCAGTTTGACAGCATCGAATGAAAAACTGTTTTTT.